Each of the 18 T cell receptor beta chains below was sequenced from the same sample in a study of human T cells and chemical hapten exposure. TCRdb passed the RACE reads through MiXCR, listing each CDR3 protein once. The sample consists of about 120,000 distinct CDR3 sequences, around 11% of them appearing once. Time point described: patch test 3, about 24 weeks after DPC sensitization. The sample's treatment: therapeutic diphenylcyclopropenone sensitization with weekly scalp DPC. Source: whole blood, taken in connection with sensitization to the hapten diphenylcyclopropenone (DPC). The receptors originated from a woman aged 45-65 years with alopecia areata. Some clones in this sample may be carry-over from other donors' samples.

This clonotype was seen repeatedly, ten times or more. The rearrangement links TRBV6-6 to TRBJ2-5; 8 bases are a match to TRBD1. CDR1 and CDR2 (germline): MNHNY, SVGAGI (reference sequence). The junction had 4 bases not matched to a gene; V was cut back by 2 bases and J by 5 bases. CDR3 length: 14 amino acids. The CDR3: CASSYDRGEETQYF. The DNA for the CDR3 is TGTGCCAGCAGTTACGACAGGGGCGAGGAGACCCAGTACTTC.

The table lists this clonotype with a few counts. The V gene is TRBV7-9, the J gene TRBJ1-5; possibly TRBD1 for D (5 bases). The CDR3 extends over 14 amino acids. CDR1 SEHNR and CDR2 FQNEAQ come from the germline V gene (reference sequence). Trimming pared 0 bases from V and 7 bases from J, leaving 10 bases between. The CDR3 sequence: CASSLAGTGQPQHF. CDR3 nucleotide sequence: TGTGCCAGCAGCTTAGCGGGGACGGGACAGCCCCAGCATTTT.

The J gene is TRBJ2-3, the V gene TRBV7-9; D uncertain. The length of the CDR3 is 12 residues. V lost 5 bases to trimming and J lost 6 bases, with 9 bases between them. Germline V gene lookup returns CDR1 SEHNR and CDR2 FQNEAQ (reference sequence). As DNA, the CDR3 is TGTGCCAGCAGCATAGGGCAGGATACGCAGTATTTT. Its translation is CASSIGQDTQYF. The complete variable domain, with remaining parts taken from reference TRBV7-9 and TRBJ2-3, reads DTGVSQNPRHKITKRGQNVTFRCDPISEHNRLYWYRQTLGQGPEFLTYFQNEAQLEKSRLLSDRFSAERPKGSFSTLEIQRTEQGDSAMYLCASSIGQDTQYFGPGTRLTVL.

At least ten counts were recorded for this clonotype. This chain connects TRBV10-2 to TRBJ1-2; D remains ambiguous. The CDR3 consists of 14 residues. The germline gives CDR1 WSHSY, CDR2 SAAADI. The ends were cut back, 4 bases at V and 4 bases at J, with 13 bases in the middle. The CDR3 DNA reads TGCGCCAGCAGTGGGGTCGCCGCGTCCTATGGCTACACCTTC. Protein: CASSGVAASYGYTF.

This rearrangement joins TRBV20-1 to TRBJ2-3, with 15 bases fitting TRBD2. This CDR3 is 15 amino acids long. Germline assignment: CDR1 DFQATT and CDR2 SNEGSKA (reference sequence). V shed 6 bases, J shed 4 bases, and the junction held 5 bases outside the gene matches. This chain's CDR3 is CSASGLAGGADTQYF. The DNA of the CDR3 is TGCAGTGCGAGTGGACTAGCGGGGGGGGCAGATACGCAGTATTTT.

In its sample, this clonotype was seen a few times. This chain uses TRBV12-3 or TRBV12-4 with TRBJ2-3; 11 bases align to TRBD2. V lost 4 bases and J lost 2; bases outside the gene matches: 5. The length of the CDR3 is 16 residues. The CDR3 nucleotides are TGTGCCAGCAGTTCTCCTAGCGGGGGGCTCACAGATACGCAGTATTTT. As protein: CASSSPSGGLTDTQYF.

This clonotype occurred a few times. J is TRBJ2-3 and V is TRBV5-1; no firm D call. The CDR3 totals 14 residues. V shed 4 bases and J shed 1 base, with 10 bases lying between them. Germline-derived CDR1 and CDR2 are SGHRS and YFSETQ. The CDR3 protein is CASSPFPGTDTQYF. CDR3 coding DNA: TGCGCCAGCAGCCCCTTCCCCGGCACAGATACGCAGTATTTT. The full variable domain, completed using reference TRBV5-1 and TRBJ2-3, is KAGVTQTPRYLIKTRGQQVTLSCSPISGHRSVSWYQQTPGQGLQFLFEYFSETQRNKGNFPGRFSGRQFSNSRSEMNVSTLELGDSALYLCASSPFPGTDTQYFGPGTRLTVL.

This rearrangement joins TRBV20-1 to TRBJ1-4; TRBD1 aligns across 8 bases. This CDR3 is 12 amino acids long. V shed 5 bases and J 8 bases; nucleotides not matched to a gene: 4. Looked up from germline, CDR1 is DFQATT and CDR2 is SNEGSKA (reference sequence). CDR3 in amino acids: CSARTGGEKLFF. CDR3 DNA: TGCAGTGCTCGAACAGGGGGGGAAAAACTGTTTTTT.

This chain joins TRBV27 and TRBJ1-5, with 7 nucleotides matching TRBD1. V lost 4 bases, J lost 5 bases, and 5 bases stayed unmatched. CDR3 length: 14 residues. CDR1 is MNHEY and CDR2 is SMNVEV in the germline V gene (reference sequence). The CDR3 region has the DNA TGTGCCAGCAGTTCAGGGGGACCTTATCAGCCCCAGCATTTT. It translates to CASSSGGPYQPQHF.

There are a few counts of this clonotype. The chain carries TRBV7-9 and TRBJ1-1; unclear D gene. In germline, CDR1 is SEHNR, CDR2 FQNEAQ (reference sequence). Trimming took 5 bases from V and 1 from J, leaving 17 bases between them. This CDR3 is built from 16 residues. The CDR3 nucleotides read TGTGCCAGCAGCCCCCGGAGGGCGCAGACGAACACTGAAGCTTTCTTT. Amino acids: CASSPRRAQTNTEAFF.

This clonotype was picked up a small number of times. This chain links TRBV7-2 with TRBJ2-7, with D perhaps TRBD2 (5 bases). This CDR3 region has 15 residues. V was clipped by 5 bases and J by 3 bases, with 17 bases between them. Per the germline V gene, CDR1 is SGHTA and CDR2 is FQGNSA. The CDR3 region is CASSPRAVLYYEQYF. CDR3 nucleotide sequence: TGTGCCAGCAGCCCGCGGGCCGTCCTCTACTACGAGCAGTACTTC.

This clonotype was seen only a few times. The rearrangement uses TRBV9 and TRBJ2-5; 8 bases are shared with TRBD2. This CDR3 region has 15 residues. Trimming cost V 3 bases and J 2 bases; bases outside gene matches: 6. Germline loops: CDR1 SGDLS, CDR2 YYNGEE. CDR3 coding DNA: TGTGCCAGCAGCGCGGGGGGGCCGGGGCAAGAGACCCAGTACTTC. This translates into CASSAGGPGQETQYF.

This chain joins TRBV29-1 and TRBJ2-3; D perhaps matches TRBD1 (5 bases). From germline, CDR1 is SQVTM and CDR2 ANQGSEA. V lost 4 bases, J lost 0 bases, and 11 bases lay in between. The CDR3 covers 14 residues. CDR3 residues: CSVGTSTSTDTQYF. In nucleotides, the CDR3 is TGCAGCGTTGGGACATCTACTAGCACAGATACGCAGTATTTT.

The chain employs TRBV10-1 and TRBJ1-6; weak D call: TRBD1 (5 bases). Between the trimmed V and J ends, which lost 3 bases and 10 bases, there was a span of 13 bases. Germline loops: CDR1 WNHNN, CDR2 SYGVQD (reference sequence). The CDR3 has 14 amino acids. The CDR3 region has the DNA TGCGCCAGCAGTGAATCGGGGCGCTTCTCACCCCTCCACTTT. It yields the protein CASSESGRFSPLHF.

This clonotype was seen a handful of times. The chain employs TRBV3-1 and TRBJ2-2; possible D gene TRBD1, 6 bases. V was shortened by 0 bases and J by 5 bases, with 13 bases between the two germline ends. In germline, CDR1 is LGHDT, CDR2 YNNKEL (reference sequence). This CDR3 is 16 amino acids long. CDR3 sequence: CASSQDIGTQTGELFF. The CDR3 region has the DNA TGTGCCAGCAGCCAAGATATAGGGACACAAACCGGGGAGCTGTTTTTT. The full variable domain, in which reference TRBV3-1 and TRBJ2-2 provide the parts outside the CDR3, is DTAVSQTPKYLVTQMGNDKSIKCEQNLGHDTMYWYKQDSKKFLKIMFSYNNKELIINETVPNRFSPKSPDKAHLNLHINSLELGDSAVYFCASSQDIGTQTGELFFGEGSRLTVL.

V gene TRBV20-1 combines with J gene TRBJ2-3; TRBD2 matches 9 bases. CDR3 size: 14 residues. V gave up 4 bases and J gave up 5 bases; unmatched junction bases: 7. Germline V gene sequence: CDR1 DFQATT, CDR2 SNEGSKA (reference sequence). The CDR3 here is CSATLAGVGDTQYF. The CDR3 nucleotides are TGCAGTGCTACATTAGCGGGAGTGGGAGATACGCAGTATTTT.

This clonotype has only a few counts. V gene TRBV13 combines with J gene TRBJ2-3; 8 bases align to TRBD2. Germline values: CDR1 PRHDT, CDR2 FYEKMQ (reference sequence). V was clipped by 6 bases and J by 1 base; unmatched bases: 6. The CDR3 loop spans 15 amino acids. CDR3 coding DNA: TGTGCCAGCAGGCAGGCGGGGGGCCGCACAGATACGCAGTATTTT. Its translation is CASRQAGGRTDTQYF.

This chain joins TRBV27 and TRBJ1-6, with D maybe TRBD1 (6 bases). Germline assignment: CDR1 MNHEY and CDR2 SMNVEV (reference sequence). V lost 6 bases to trimming and J lost 5 bases, with 14 bases between them. The CDR3 consists of 15 residues. The CDR3 DNA is TGTGCCAGCAGAGAGGAGGGGGAAGATAATTCACCCCTCCACTTT. It specifies CASREEGEDNSPLHF.